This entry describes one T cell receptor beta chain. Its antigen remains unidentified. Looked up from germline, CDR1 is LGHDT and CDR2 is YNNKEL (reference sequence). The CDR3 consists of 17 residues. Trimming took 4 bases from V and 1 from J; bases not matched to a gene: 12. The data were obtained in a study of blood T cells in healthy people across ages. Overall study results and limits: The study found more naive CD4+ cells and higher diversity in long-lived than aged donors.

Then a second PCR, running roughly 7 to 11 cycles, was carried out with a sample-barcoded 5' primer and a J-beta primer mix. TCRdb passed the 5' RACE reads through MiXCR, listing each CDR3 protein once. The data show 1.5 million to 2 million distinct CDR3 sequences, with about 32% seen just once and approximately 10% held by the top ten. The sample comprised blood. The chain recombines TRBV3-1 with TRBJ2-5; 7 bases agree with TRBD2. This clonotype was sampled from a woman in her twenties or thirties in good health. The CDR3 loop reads CASSLGKRAGPQETQYF. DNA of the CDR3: TGTGCCAGCAGCCTCGGAAAAAGAGCGGGACCCCAAGAGACCCAGTACTTC.